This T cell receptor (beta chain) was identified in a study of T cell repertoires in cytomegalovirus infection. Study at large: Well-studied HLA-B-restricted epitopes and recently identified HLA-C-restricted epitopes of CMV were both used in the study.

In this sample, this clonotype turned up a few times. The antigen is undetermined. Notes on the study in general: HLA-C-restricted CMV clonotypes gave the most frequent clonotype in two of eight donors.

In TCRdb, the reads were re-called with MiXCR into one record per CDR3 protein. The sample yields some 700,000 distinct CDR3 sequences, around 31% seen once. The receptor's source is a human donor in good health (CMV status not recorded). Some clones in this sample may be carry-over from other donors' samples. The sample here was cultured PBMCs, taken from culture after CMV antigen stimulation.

CDR3 DNA: TGCAGTGCTAGAGGGGGGAGGGGTGAGCAGTTCTTC. Encoded protein: CSARGGRGEQFF. The chain links TRBV20-1 to TRBJ2-1, with 7 nucleotides matching TRBD2. The ends lost 1 base at V and 9 bases at J; junction bases unmatched: 3. The CDR3 totals 12 residues. Germline V CDR1 and CDR2: DFQATT, SNEGSKA (reference sequence).